This T cell receptor beta chain was sequenced for a study of blood T cell repertoires in COVID-19. TCRdb keeps only in-frame clones here, not all; method: immunoSEQ multiplex PCR. Seen here are roughly 60,000 clones, around 83% observed once, and the top ten hold less than 6.5%. CDR1 and CDR2 (germline): SGHAT, FQNNGV. The CDR3 extends over 14 amino acids. Trimming took 3 bases from V and 6 from J, leaving 14 bases between them. The origin of this receptor is a woman aged 60-75 years with acute or convalescent COVID-19. The V call is TRBV11-2, the J call TRBJ1-1; tentatively, D is TRBD1 (5 bases). The sequenced sample consisted of peripheral blood. The chain's CDR3 is CASSFDFQGAEAFF. DNA for the CDR3: TGTGCCAGCAGCTTTGATTTTCAGGGCGCTGAAGCTTTCTTT. Combining the CDR3 with reference TRBV11-2 and TRBJ1-1 gives the whole variable domain EAGVAQSPRYKIIEKRQSVAFWCNPISGHATLYWYQQILGQGPKLLIQFQNNGVVDDSQLPKDRFSAERLKGVDSTLKIQPAKLEDSAVYLCASSFDFQGAEAFFGQGTRLTVV.